This T cell receptor beta chain was profiled in a study of beta chain features in type 1 diabetes. Study-wide background: Regarding age, gender and cell yields, patients proved similar to healthy donors. Findings and caveats of the study: Because the template was cDNA, high-expressing cells might be over-represented. Shorter TCRB CDR3s, moderately but significantly so, were found in Type 1 diabetes patients in all four CD4+ subsets.

The investigators reverse transcribed all of the isolated RNA, so they sequenced expressed TCRB transcripts. The protocol was immunoSEQ multiplex PCR, while the TCRdb copy is restricted to in-frame clones and leaves out a portion. The data hold about 660,000 clones, with around 15% observed a single time. This clone was counted only a few times. What it recognizes is unknown. The CDR3 runs to 16 residues. Sequencing was carried out using naive CD4+ T cells from blood. This TCR came from a man aged 18 to 30 with type 1 diabetes. V usage is TRBV21-1 and J usage is TRBJ1-6. TRBV21-1 counts as a pseudogene. CDR3 in amino acids: CASRPGPAEDNSPLHF. As DNA, the CDR3 is TGTGCCAGCAGACCGGGTCCTGCGGAAGATAATTCACCCCTCCACTTT.